Listed below are T cell receptor beta chains from one sample, sequenced in a study of cytomegalovirus exposure and HLA in healthy donors. Using immunoSEQ multiplex PCR, the repertoire was profiled, and TCRdb retains in-frame clones only, with some absent. The sample lists about 200,000 clones; roughly 86% were seen once. Sequenced sample: PBMCs. The receptors derive from a man aged 40-55 years in good health and CMV-seropositive. The conserved cysteine and the conserved F or W are not part of the CDR3 here. The order of the fields is clone size, CDR3 length, V gene, CDR3 protein. Clone size, where shown, is once, few, many, or a class for clones that have expanded.

>-|13|TRBV25-1
ASSESAGRTAEAF
>-|10|TRBV19
ASSLGQGENT
>-|11|TRBV14
ASSLQDWDRQF
>-|14|TRBV4-1
ASSHVSGGSSYEQY
>-|11|TRBV10-2
ASGGGGAYEQY
>-|12|TRBV5-1
ASSPTSGANVLT
>-|12|TRBV5-4
ASSYGQGNQPQH
>-|12|TRBV7-2
ASSLQGAEEKLF
>-|12|TRBV2
ASRGLATYNEQF
>-|14|TRBV4-1
ASSEDAGNRNQPQH
>-|13|TRBV18
ASSPEGLDATEAF
>-|13|TRBV18
ASSPGQGAVYEQY
>once|12|TRBV5-1
ASSAGQNNSPLH
>-|13|TRBV29-1
SVEGSGGLQETQY
>few|13|TRBV11-2
ASSLQGGQNSPLH